This note documents a single T cell receptor beta chain sequence. What it binds is unknown. These data come from a study of monozygotic twins with cystic fibrosis. Study observations and caveats: In this small cohort, shared CDR3 numbers showed no association with age, concordance or disease severity. Median Simpson clonality of approximately 0.0091 suggested naive T cells predominated.

The table came from immunoSEQ multiplex PCR; TCRdb's copy has only in-frame clones and leaves some out. The table shows 20,000 or so clones, with 87% occurring only once. Trimming stripped 2 bases from V and 0 bases from J, with 7 bases between. This CDR3 has 14 amino acids. The germline V gene has CDR1 MNHEY and CDR2 SVGAGI. This receptor was identified in a woman in her 30s with cystic fibrosis. The chain uses TRBV6-5 and TRBJ2-5, with D uncertain. Sequencing input: blood. CDR3 sequence: CASSYLEDQETQYF. The CDR3 bases are TGTGCCAGCAGTTACCTGGAAGACCAAGAGACCCAGTACTTC.